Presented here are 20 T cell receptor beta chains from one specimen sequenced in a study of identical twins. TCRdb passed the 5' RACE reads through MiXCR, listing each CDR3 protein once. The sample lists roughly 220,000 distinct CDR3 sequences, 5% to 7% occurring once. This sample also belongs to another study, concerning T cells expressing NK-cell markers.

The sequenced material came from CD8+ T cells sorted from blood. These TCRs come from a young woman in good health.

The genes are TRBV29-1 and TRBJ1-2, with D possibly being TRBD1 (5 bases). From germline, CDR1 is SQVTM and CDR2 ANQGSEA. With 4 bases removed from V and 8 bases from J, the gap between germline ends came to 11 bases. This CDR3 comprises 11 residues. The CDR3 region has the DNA TGCAGCGTTGCTCAGGGTGGGGGCTACACCTTC. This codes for CSVAQGGGYTF. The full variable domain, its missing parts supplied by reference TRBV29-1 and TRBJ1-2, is SAVISQKPSRDICQRGTSLTIQCQVDSQVTMMFWYRQQPGQSLTLIATANQGSEATYESGFVIDKFPISRPNLTFSTLTVSNMSPEDSSIYLCSVAQGGGYTFGSGTRLTVV.

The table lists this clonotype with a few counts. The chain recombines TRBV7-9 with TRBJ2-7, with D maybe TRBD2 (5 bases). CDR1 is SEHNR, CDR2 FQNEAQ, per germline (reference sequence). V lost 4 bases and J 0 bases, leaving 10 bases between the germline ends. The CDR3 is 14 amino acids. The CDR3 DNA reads TGTGCCAGCAGCTCCGGGATCTTCTCCTACGAGCAGTACTTC. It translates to CASSSGIFSYEQYF.

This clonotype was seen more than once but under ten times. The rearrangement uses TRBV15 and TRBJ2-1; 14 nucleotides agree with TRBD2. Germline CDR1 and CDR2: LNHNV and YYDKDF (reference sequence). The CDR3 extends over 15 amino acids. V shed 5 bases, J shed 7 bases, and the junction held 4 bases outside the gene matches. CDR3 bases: TGTGCCACCAGCGTGGGACTAGCGGGAGAGAATGAGCAGTTCTTC. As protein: CATSVGLAGENEQFF.

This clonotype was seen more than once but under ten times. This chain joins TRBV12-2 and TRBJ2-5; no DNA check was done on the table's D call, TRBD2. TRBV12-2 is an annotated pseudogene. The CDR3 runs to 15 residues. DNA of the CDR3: TGTGCAAGTCGCTTAGAAGCGGGCACTCAAGAGACCCAGTACTTC. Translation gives CASRLEAGTQETQYF.

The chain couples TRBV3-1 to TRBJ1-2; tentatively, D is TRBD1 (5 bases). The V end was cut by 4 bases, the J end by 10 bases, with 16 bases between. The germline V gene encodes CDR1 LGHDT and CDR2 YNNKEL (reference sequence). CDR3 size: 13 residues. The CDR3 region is CASSRPGRQDYTF. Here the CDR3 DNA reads TGTGCCAGCAGCCGTCCGGGACGCCAAGACTACACCTTC.

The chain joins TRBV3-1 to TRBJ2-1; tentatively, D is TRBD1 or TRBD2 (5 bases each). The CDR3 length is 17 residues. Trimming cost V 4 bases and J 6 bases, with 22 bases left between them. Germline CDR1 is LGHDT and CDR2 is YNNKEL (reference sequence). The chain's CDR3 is CASSPNLPGTLGNEQFF. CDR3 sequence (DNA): TGTGCCAGCAGCCCTAACCTTCCCGGGACCCTCGGCAATGAGCAGTTCTTC.

CDR3 region: CASRLQGNNEQFF. The CDR3 nucleotides read TGTGCCAGCAGATTACAGGGGAACAATGAGCAGTTCTTC. The rearrangement uses TRBV5-6 and TRBJ2-1; TRBD1 matches 7 bases. V was clipped by 5 bases and J by 5 bases; unmatched bases: 4. The length of the CDR3 is 13 residues. Germline CDR1 is SGHDT and CDR2 is YYEEEE.

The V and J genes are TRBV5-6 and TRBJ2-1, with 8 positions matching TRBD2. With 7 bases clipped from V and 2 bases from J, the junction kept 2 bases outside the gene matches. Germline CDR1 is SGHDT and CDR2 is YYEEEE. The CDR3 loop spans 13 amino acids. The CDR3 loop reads CASWTSTYNEQFF. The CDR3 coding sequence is TGTGCCAGCTGGACTAGCACCTACAATGAGCAGTTCTTC. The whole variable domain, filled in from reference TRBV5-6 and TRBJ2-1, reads DAGVTQSPTHLIKTRGQQVTLRCSPKSGHDTVSWYQQALGQGPQFIFQYYEEEERQRGNFPDRFSGHQFPNYSSELNVNALLLGDSALYLCASWTSTYNEQFFGPGTRLTVL.

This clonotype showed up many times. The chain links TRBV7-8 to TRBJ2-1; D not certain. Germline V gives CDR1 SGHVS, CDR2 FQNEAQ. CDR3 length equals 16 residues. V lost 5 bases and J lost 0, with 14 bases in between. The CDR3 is CASSPQARSSYNEQFF. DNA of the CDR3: TGTGCCAGCAGCCCCCAGGCGAGGAGCTCCTACAATGAGCAGTTCTTC. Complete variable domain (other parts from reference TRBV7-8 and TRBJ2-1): GAGVSQSPRYKVAKRGQDVALRCDPISGHVSLFWYQQALGQGPEFLTYFQNEAQLDKSGLPSDRFFAERPEGSVSTLKIQRTQQEDSAVYLCASSPQARSSYNEQFFGPGTRLTVL.

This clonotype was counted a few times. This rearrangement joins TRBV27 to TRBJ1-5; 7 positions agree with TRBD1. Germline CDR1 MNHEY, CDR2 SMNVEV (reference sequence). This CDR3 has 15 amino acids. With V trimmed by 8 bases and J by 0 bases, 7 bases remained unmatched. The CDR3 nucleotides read TGTGCCAGCGGGACAGACGTTAATAGCAATCAGCCCCAGCATTTT. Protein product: CASGTDVNSNQPQHF.

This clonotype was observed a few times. The CDR3 sequence: CATGAGVPGELFF. The CDR3 nucleotides read TGTGCCACCGGGGCGGGGGTCCCCGGGGAGCTGTTTTTT. The genes are TRBV4-2 and TRBJ2-2, with 7 bases that match TRBD2. The CDR3 consists of 13 residues. V lost 10 bases and J lost 6; bases outside the gene matches: 8. CDR1 is LGHNA and CDR2 is YNFKEQ in the germline V gene.

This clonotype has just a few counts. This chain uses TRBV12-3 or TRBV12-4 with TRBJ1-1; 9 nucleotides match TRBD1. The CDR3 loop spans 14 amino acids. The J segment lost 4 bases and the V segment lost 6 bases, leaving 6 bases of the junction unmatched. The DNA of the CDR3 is TGTGCCAGCAGAACAGGGGGCGATCCCACTGAAGCTTTCTTT. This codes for CASRTGGDPTEAFF.

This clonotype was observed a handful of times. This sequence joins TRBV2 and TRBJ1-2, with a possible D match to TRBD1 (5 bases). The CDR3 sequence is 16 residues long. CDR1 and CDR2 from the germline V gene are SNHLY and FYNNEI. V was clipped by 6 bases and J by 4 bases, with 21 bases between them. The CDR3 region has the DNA TGTGCCAGCAGGGTCGCATGGGGGGTTCAAGGCTATGGCTACACCTTC. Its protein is CASRVAWGVQGYGYTF.

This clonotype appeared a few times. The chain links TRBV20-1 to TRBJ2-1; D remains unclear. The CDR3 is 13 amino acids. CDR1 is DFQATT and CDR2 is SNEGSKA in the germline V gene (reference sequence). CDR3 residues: CSGGVTSYNEQFF. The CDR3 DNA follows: TGCTCAGGTGGGGTAACCTCCTACAATGAGCAGTTCTTC.

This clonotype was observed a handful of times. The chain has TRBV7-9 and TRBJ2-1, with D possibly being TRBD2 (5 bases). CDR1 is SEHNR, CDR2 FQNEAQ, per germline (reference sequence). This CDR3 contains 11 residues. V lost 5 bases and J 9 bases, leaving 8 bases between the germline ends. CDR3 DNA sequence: TGTGCCAGCAGCCCAGAGGGTGAGCAGTTCTTC. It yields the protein CASSPEGEQFF.

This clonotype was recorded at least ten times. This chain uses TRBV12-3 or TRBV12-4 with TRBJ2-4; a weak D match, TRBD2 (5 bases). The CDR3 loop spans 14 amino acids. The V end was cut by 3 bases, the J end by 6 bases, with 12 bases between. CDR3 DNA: TGTGCCAGCAGTTTCGGAGGAGTTGGAAACATTCAGTACTTC. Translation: CASSFGGVGNIQYF.

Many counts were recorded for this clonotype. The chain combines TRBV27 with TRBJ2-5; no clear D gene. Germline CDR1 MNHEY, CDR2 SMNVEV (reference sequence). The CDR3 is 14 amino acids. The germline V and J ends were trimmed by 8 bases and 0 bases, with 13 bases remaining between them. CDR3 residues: CASGRNLYQETQYF. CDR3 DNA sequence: TGTGCCAGCGGACGGAACTTGTACCAAGAGACCCAGTACTTC.

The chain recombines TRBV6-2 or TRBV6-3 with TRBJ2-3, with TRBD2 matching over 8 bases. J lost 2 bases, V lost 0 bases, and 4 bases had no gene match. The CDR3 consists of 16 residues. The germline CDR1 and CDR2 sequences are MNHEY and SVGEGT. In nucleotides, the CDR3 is TGTGCCAGCAGTTACTCGACGCGGGAGGCCACAGATACGCAGTATTTT. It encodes CASSYSTREATDTQYF.

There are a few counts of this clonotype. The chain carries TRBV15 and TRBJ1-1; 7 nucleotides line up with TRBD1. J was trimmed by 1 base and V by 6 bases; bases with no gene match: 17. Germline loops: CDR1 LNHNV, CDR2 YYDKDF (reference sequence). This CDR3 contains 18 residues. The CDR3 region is CATRGLEGARSWNTEAFF. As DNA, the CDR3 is TGTGCCACCAGAGGGTTGGAGGGGGCTAGGAGTTGGAACACTGAAGCTTTCTTT.

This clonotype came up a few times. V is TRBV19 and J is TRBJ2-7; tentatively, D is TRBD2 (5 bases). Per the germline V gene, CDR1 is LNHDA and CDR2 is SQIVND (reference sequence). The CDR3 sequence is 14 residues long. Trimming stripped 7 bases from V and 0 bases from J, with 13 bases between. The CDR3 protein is CASKPYGSSYEQYF. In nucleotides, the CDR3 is TGTGCCAGTAAGCCGTATGGGAGCTCCTACGAGCAGTACTTC.